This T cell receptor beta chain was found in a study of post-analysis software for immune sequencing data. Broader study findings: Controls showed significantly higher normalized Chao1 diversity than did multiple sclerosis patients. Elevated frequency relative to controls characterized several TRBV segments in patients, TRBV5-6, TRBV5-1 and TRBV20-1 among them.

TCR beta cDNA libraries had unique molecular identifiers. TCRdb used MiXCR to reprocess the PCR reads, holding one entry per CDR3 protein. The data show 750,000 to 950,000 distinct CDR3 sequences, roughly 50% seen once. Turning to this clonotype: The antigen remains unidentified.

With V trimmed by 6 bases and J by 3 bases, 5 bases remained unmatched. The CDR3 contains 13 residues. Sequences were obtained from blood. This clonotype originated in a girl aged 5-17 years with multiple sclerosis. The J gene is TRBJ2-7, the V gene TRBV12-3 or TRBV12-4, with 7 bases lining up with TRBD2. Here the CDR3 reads CASRSWEGYEQYF. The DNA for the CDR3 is TGTGCCAGCAGGTCGTGGGAGGGCTACGAGCAGTACTTC.